These T cell receptor beta chains were read from a single sample in a study of human T cells and chemical hapten exposure. One entry per CDR3 protein, called by TCRdb with MiXCR from the RACE reads. The sample shows about 120,000 distinct CDR3 sequences, 9.5% to 13% of them seen only once. Sequenced material: whole blood, taken in connection with sensitization to the hapten diphenylcyclopropenone (DPC). Source of these receptors: a woman aged 45-65 years with alopecia areata. Some clones in this sample may be carry-over from other donors' samples. Both conserved end residues are part of each CDR3. The D gene is left open where the match is weak. Clone sizes are given selectively: once, few, many, or a class where the clone is expanded.

CDR3 DNA	CDR3 protein	D gene	V gene	J gene	clone size
TGTGCCAGCAGTGACAGCGGGCGAGAAAAACTGTTTTTT	CASSDSGREKLFF	.	TRBV2	TRBJ1-4	.
TGTGCCAGCAGCTTAGTTGCTGAAGCTTTCTTT	CASSLVAEAFF	.	TRBV7-9	TRBJ1-1	many
TGTGCCAGCAGTTACGGGTCAGCGAAGATGGGGAATTCACCCCTCCACTTT	CASSYGSAKMGNSPLHF	.	TRBV6-6	TRBJ1-6	.
TGTGCCAGCAGCCTACTCGGGGGGCGGCAGTACTTC	CASSLLGGRQYF	.	TRBV3-1	TRBJ2-7	.
TGTGCCGGACAAGAGACCCAGTACTTC	CAGQETQYF	.	TRBV27	TRBJ2-5	few
TGTGCCAGCAGCCCTTCCGGCGGGAGCCGAAAACTGTTTTTT	CASSPSGGSRKLFF	.	TRBV27	TRBJ1-4	.
TGTGCCAGCAGCTCCCCCTTTCAAGAGACCCAGTACTTC	CASSSPFQETQYF	.	TRBV7-9	TRBJ2-5	many
TGTGCCAGCAGCCAAGTTAGTGGGGACTCCCTTCTTCGCCCGGCTTTCTTT	CASSQVSGDSLLRPAFF	.	TRBV14	TRBJ1-1	few
TGTGCCAGCAGTCCCCGGCTAGCGGGAGGCATAGATACGCAGTATTTT	CASSPRLAGGIDTQYF	TRBD2	TRBV28	TRBJ2-3	few
TGTGCCAGCAGAAGAAGAGCCCACCTCTACGAGCAGTACTTC	CASRRRAHLYEQYF	.	TRBV6-5	TRBJ2-7	few
TGTGCCAGCAGTTCTCGGACAGGGGATGAAAAACTGTTTTTT	CASSSRTGDEKLFF	TRBD1	TRBV6-2/TRBV6-3	TRBJ1-4	many
TGTGCCAGCAGTTTAGAGGCCAGGGGGCACTCCGGGGAGCTGTTTTTT	CASSLEARGHSGELFF	TRBD1	TRBV12-3/TRBV12-4	TRBJ2-2	.
TGCAGTGCTGCCGATAGCGGGGGGGCCGTCGATGAGCAGTTCTTC	CSAADSGGAVDEQFF	TRBD2	TRBV20-1	TRBJ2-1	few
TGCGCCAGCAGCCCATACCACCGACAGGCGAGCTCCTACGAGCAGTACTTC	CASSPYHRQASSYEQYF	.	TRBV4-1	TRBJ2-7	.
TGTGCCAGCAGTACCCACGGGGAAGCTTTCTTT	CASSTHGEAFF	.	TRBV6-2/TRBV6-3	TRBJ1-1	few
TGTGCCAGCATCCCGTGGGGGGCAATGAACACTGAAGCTTTCTTT	CASIPWGAMNTEAFF	.	TRBV12-3/TRBV12-4	TRBJ1-1	many
TGCAGCGCGGGAGTTTTACTGTCCGGAGAGACCCAGTACTTC	CSAGVLLSGETQYF	.	TRBV29-1	TRBJ2-5	.
TGCAGTGCTAGAGAGGTTGTGACTGGTTTGAACAATGAGCAGTTCTTC	CSAREVVTGLNNEQFF	.	TRBV20-1	TRBJ2-1	many
TGTGCCAGCAGCTTAGGATTAGGGAGACTCAATGAGCAGTTCTTC	CASSLGLGRLNEQFF	.	TRBV7-6	TRBJ2-1	.
TGTGCCAGCAGCCGCTCCGGGACAGGGGGCGAAGATGAGCAGTTCTTC	CASSRSGTGGEDEQFF	TRBD1	TRBV7-6	TRBJ2-1	few
TGTGCCAGCAGGGTACAGGGGGCGCTTGGAACTTATGGCTACACCTTC	CASRVQGALGTYGYTF	TRBD1	TRBV27	TRBJ1-2	few
TGTGCCAGCAGCTTACAGGGGGCGTTTCGGGATGGCTACACCTTC	CASSLQGAFRDGYTF	TRBD1	TRBV7-9	TRBJ1-2	many
TGTGCCAGCAGCCAAGGGACCCCTCCCCTTGATACGCAGTATTTT	CASSQGTPPLDTQYF	.	TRBV11-2	TRBJ2-3	.
TGTGCCAGCAGCTCCCCCCAGGGGAGGTATAACTATGGCTACACCTTC	CASSSPQGRYNYGYTF	.	TRBV7-9	TRBJ1-2	.
TGTGCCAGCAGTTCCACGGCGGCTAGCACAGATACGCAGTATTTT	CASSSTAASTDTQYF	.	TRBV27	TRBJ2-3	few
TGCAGTGCGATCCGTGGGGTTACCAATGAGCAGTTCTTC	CSAIRGVTNEQFF	.	TRBV20-1	TRBJ2-1	many
TGTGCCAGCAGTTGGACAGGGCACTATGGCTACACCTTC	CASSWTGHYGYTF	TRBD1	TRBV28	TRBJ1-2	.
TGTGCCAGCACAACCGGCGGGGAGCTGTTTTTT	CASTTGGELFF	.	TRBV6-5	TRBJ2-2	many
TGTGCCAGCAGCCACTACAGGGGTAGCTCTGGAAACACCATATATTTT	CASSHYRGSSGNTIYF	TRBD1	TRBV11-2	TRBJ1-3	few
TGTGCCAGCAGCTTAGGAGCGGTGGGGACAGTATCTTACGAGCAGTACTTC	CASSLGAVGTVSYEQYF	TRBD1	TRBV7-9	TRBJ2-7	.
TGCGCCAGCAGCCAAGTCTGGGGCGCGGGCACCGGGGAGCTGTTTTTT	CASSQVWGAGTGELFF	.	TRBV4-3	TRBJ2-2	.
TGTGCCAGCAGACGAACGGGAGCTCAAGAGACCCAGTACTTC	CASRRTGAQETQYF	.	TRBV6-2/TRBV6-3	TRBJ2-5	.
TGTGCCTCTCGACAGGGGGGCAGTGGAAACACCATATATTTT	CASRQGGSGNTIYF	TRBD1	TRBV28	TRBJ1-3	few
TGTGCCAGCAGAATGCTGGAGCGGGAGCTGTTTTTT	CASRMLERELFF	.	TRBV6-6	TRBJ2-2	many
TGCAGTCCCAGGACAGGATATAGCAATCAGCCCCAGCATTTT	CSPRTGYSNQPQHF	TRBD1	TRBV29-1	TRBJ1-5	many
TGTGCCACCAGCGCTGGGGGGGGATACCCCGGGGAGCTGTTTTTT	CATSAGGGYPGELFF	TRBD2	TRBV15	TRBJ2-2	many
TGTGCCAGCAGTTCCGACAGGGGAAGTTTTGTGTCGGAGACCCAGTACTTC	CASSSDRGSFVSETQYF	TRBD1	TRBV28	TRBJ2-5	many
TGTGCCAGCAGCCTCCGGGACAGCTCCTACGAGCAGTACTTC	CASSLRDSSYEQYF	TRBD1	TRBV14	TRBJ2-7	.
TGTGCCAGCAGCCGGACGGGATACTATGAAAAACTGTTTTTT	CASSRTGYYEKLFF	.	TRBV27	TRBJ1-4	few
TGCAGCGGACAGGGGGCCGATGAGAAGACCCAGTACTTC	CSGQGADEKTQYF	TRBD1	TRBV29-1	TRBJ2-5	many
TGTGCCAGTAGTGCGACTCCCCCCTATGGCTACACCTTC	CASSATPPYGYTF	.	TRBV19	TRBJ1-2	many
TGCAGTGCTAGAGAAGGGACAGGGGGCAATCAGCCCCAGCATTTT	CSAREGTGGNQPQHF	TRBD1	TRBV20-1	TRBJ1-5	.
TGTGCCAGCAGCTTAGATGGGCTAGCGGGGGGGCCGATCTACAATGAGCAGTTCTTC	CASSLDGLAGGPIYNEQFF	TRBD2	TRBV11-2	TRBJ2-1	few
TGTGCCAGCAGCTTGGGGACAGGGGTCACCCTCCACTTT	CASSLGTGVTLHF	TRBD1	TRBV5-6	TRBJ1-6	.
TGTGCCAGCAGGGGATTCGGATGGAATGAGCAGTTCTTC	CASRGFGWNEQFF	.	TRBV25-1	TRBJ2-1	many
TGCGCCAGCAGTATGGGTGTCACGTCAGAGACCCAGTACTTC	CASSMGVTSETQYF	.	TRBV5-1	TRBJ2-5	.
TGTGCCAGCAGTCCCGCTTTTGGGAACACTGAAGCTTTCTTT	CASSPAFGNTEAFF	.	TRBV28	TRBJ1-1	.
TGTGCCAGCAGCTCGGACAGGGGATCTGGAAACACCATATATTTT	CASSSDRGSGNTIYF	TRBD1	TRBV7-9	TRBJ1-3	many
TGTGCCAGCAGCCAAGAAAGTGCTCAAGCGGGGGGCTACAATGAGCAGTTCTTC	CASSQESAQAGGYNEQFF	TRBD2	TRBV4-2	TRBJ2-1	few
TGCAGCGTTGAAGATACAACCACCCCGGGACAGCCTAACTATGGCTACACCTTC	CSVEDTTTPGQPNYGYTF	TRBD1	TRBV29-1	TRBJ1-2	.
TGCGCCAGCAGCCAAGATCATCCCCGGTACACCGGGGAGCTGTTTTTT	CASSQDHPRYTGELFF	.	TRBV4-3	TRBJ2-2	many
TGTGCCAGCAGCCAAGGAGGATTTAGCGGGAGGGTAGAGACCCAGTACTTC	CASSQGGFSGRVETQYF	TRBD2	TRBV3-1	TRBJ2-5	.
TGTGCCAGCAGTTTTAACGGAAAAGCTTTCTTT	CASSFNGKAFF	.	TRBV28	TRBJ1-1	.
TGTGCCAGCAGTGAAGGCAACTATCAGCCCCAGCATTTT	CASSEGNYQPQHF	.	TRBV6-1	TRBJ1-5	.
TGTGCCAGCAGCTTAGAGCGGGGGGAAGAGACCCAGTACTTC	CASSLERGEETQYF	TRBD2	TRBV7-2	TRBJ2-5	.
TGTGCCAGCAGTTACCACGGAGCTAGCAATCAGCCCCAGCATTTT	CASSYHGASNQPQHF	.	TRBV6-5	TRBJ1-5	.
TGTGCCAGCAGCTTAGGGGGACGGTTGGAGGGATTC	CASSLGGRLEGF	.	TRBV7-8	TRBJ2-7	few